The T cell receptor (beta chain) described here comes from a study of blood T cell repertoires in COVID-19. Whole-study context: Researchers got acute and convalescent COVID-19 samples from the United States, Italy and Spain. Sample material is recorded as cDNA or gDNA derived from T cells, B-cell-depleted T cells, or PBMCs.

Unmatched junction bases numbered 4, after V lost 6 bases and J lost 3 bases. The CDR3 runs 14 residues. Germline CDR1 and CDR2: MNHEY and SVGAGI. The authors' processing: Nucleated cell number was recorded as an estimate derived from reference gene primer amplification. Some clones are missing from TCRdb's copy, which holds only in-frame ones; the method was immunoSEQ multiplex PCR. Clone size and V and J calls were adopted from that table, with D and trimming inferred from the DNA. The profile shows more than 80,000 clones, more than 75% of them singletons. The source is a woman older than 75 with active or convalescent COVID-19. The chain links TRBV6-5 to TRBJ1-2, with TRBD1 matching 10 bases. The sequenced sample was peripheral blood. The CDR3 region is CASRRDRGHYGYTF. CDR3 nucleotides: TGTGCCAGCAGAAGGGACAGGGGACACTATGGCTACACCTTC.